This T cell receptor beta chain is drawn from a study of human T cells and chemical hapten exposure. About the study: Variability of per-sample TCR yields stemmed mainly from small differences in pooled library volume. Findings of the study overall: Significantly more large CDR3 similarity clusters arose among expanded TCRs than among controls.

During construction of the library, unique molecular identifiers were attached to individual cDNA molecules for quantitative, reproducible TCR counting. TCRdb analysed the RACE reads with MiXCR anew, one entry per CDR3 protein. The table includes about 100,000 distinct CDR3 sequences, approximately 10% detected once. Described time point: patch test 2, 6 weeks after DPC sensitization. This sample's treatment: therapeutic diphenylcyclopropenone sensitization with weekly scalp DPC. Phlebotomy was performed prior to application of every patch test. Germline-derived CDR1 and CDR2 are SNHLY and FYNNEI. V was clipped by 6 bases and J by 3 bases; unmatched bases: 6. This CDR3 contains 14 residues. A few counts support this clonotype. Its antigen remains unknown.

The input for sequencing was whole blood, taken in connection with sensitization to the hapten diphenylcyclopropenone (DPC). The clonotype was recovered from a woman between 35 and 50 years old with alopecia areata. Some clones in this sample may be carry-over from other donors' samples. The J gene is TRBJ1-1, the V gene TRBV2, with 8 positions matching TRBD1. The CDR3 loop reads CASRDRAVDTEAFF. CDR3 bases: TGTGCCAGCAGGGACAGGGCGGTAGACACTGAAGCTTTCTTT.